Following are 26 T cell receptor beta chains from one sample sequenced in a study of sequential checkpoint blockade in melanoma. Treatment given: randomized to nivolumab then ipilimumab (arm A) or the reverse (arm B). TCRdb keeps only in-frame clones here, not all; method: immunoSEQ multiplex PCR. The sample holds roughly 19,000 clones, 80% to 90% seen once. Source: CD8+ T cells sorted from blood (inferred from file names), taken from a patient given nivolumab and ipilimumab in sequence. The receptors come from a human donor with melanoma.

The chain employs TRBV11-2 and TRBJ2-7; 7 nucleotides agree with TRBD1. Trimming took 5 bases from V and 0 from J; bases not matched to a gene: 4. Germline lookup yields CDR1 SGHAT and CDR2 FQNNGV. The CDR3 covers 14 residues. DNA for the CDR3: TGTGCCAGCAGCGTAGGGACAGCCTCCTACGAGCAGTACTTC. Amino acid sequence: CASSVGTASYEQYF. Combining the CDR3 with reference TRBV11-2 and TRBJ2-7 gives the whole variable domain EAGVAQSPRYKIIEKRQSVAFWCNPISGHATLYWYQQILGQGPKLLIQFQNNGVVDDSQLPKDRFSAERLKGVDSTLKIQPAKLEDSAVYLCASSVGTASYEQYFGPGTRLTVT.

The V call is TRBV30, the J call TRBJ2-7; maybe TRBD1 (5 bases). Trimming removed 2 bases at V and 5 bases at J, with 13 bases between. In germline, CDR1 is GTSNPN, CDR2 SVGIG (reference sequence). The CDR3 has 13 residues. For the CDR3, the DNA is TGTGCCTGGAGTCCACAGGTTACTAACGAGCAGTACTTC. The encoded protein is CAWSPQVTNEQYF.

J is TRBJ2-3 and V is TRBV21-1; the DNA was not used to check the table's D call, TRBD1. TRBV21-1 constitutes a pseudogene. The CDR3 covers 17 residues. The CDR3 spells CASSTPKTGGGTDTQYF. In nucleotides, the CDR3 is TGTGCCAGCAGCACACCCAAGACAGGGGGGGGCACAGATACGCAGTATTTT.

This clone was picked up one time. This chain connects TRBV7-3 to TRBJ2-2; 7 positions match TRBD2. Germline CDR1 is SGHTA and CDR2 is FQGTGA. Trimming took 0 bases from V and 2 from J; bases not matched to a gene: 3. The CDR3 has 16 amino acids. The CDR3 DNA reads as TGTGCCAGCAGCTTAACGGGCGGGGGAAACACCGGGGAGCTGTTTTTT. Protein product: CASSLTGGGNTGELFF.

The chain recombines TRBV7-9 with TRBJ1-5; D is possibly TRBD1 (5 bases). The CDR3 is 12 residues long. Trimming took off 5 bases at V and 7 bases at J, with 9 bases between the two ends. The germline CDR1 and CDR2 sequences are SEHNR and FQNEAQ (reference sequence). CDR3 coding DNA: TGTGCCAGCAGCGCCCGGGGGCAGCCCCAGCATTTT. Protein: CASSARGQPQHF.

The chain employs TRBV2 and TRBJ2-5; 8 bases match TRBD1. The assigned J gene may be wrong: the sequence end matches TRBJ2-7 better. Germline CDR1 is SNHLY and CDR2 is FYNNEI. The CDR3 has 16 residues. The CDR3 DNA reads as TGTGCCAGCAGTGAAGGAGATGTGGACAGGGCCTACGAGCAGTACTTC. Its translation is CASSEGDVDRAYEQYF.

The rearrangement joins TRBV23-1 to TRBJ1-5, with D perhaps matching TRBD1 (5 bases). TRBV23-1 is an open reading frame whose function is uncertain. With 6 bases removed from V and 5 bases from J, the gap between germline ends came to 17 bases. The CDR3 sequence is 15 residues long. This CDR3 is CASSRQRRRDQPQHF. CDR3 DNA sequence: TGCGCCAGCAGCCGACAGCGCCGGAGGGATCAGCCCCAGCATTTT.

The chain combines TRBV7-9 with TRBJ2-1, with a possible D match to TRBD2 (5 bases). The V end lost 1 base, the J end lost 7 bases, and 17 bases lay between the germline ends. The CDR3 has 16 amino acids. Germline V gives CDR1 SEHNR, CDR2 FQNEAQ (reference sequence). In DNA, the CDR3 is TGTGCCAGCAGCTTAGTGTCGAGGGTTTTAAAGAATGAGCAGTTCTTC. Amino acid sequence: CASSLVSRVLKNEQFF.

This clone was detected only once. The CDR3 region has the DNA TGCGCCAGCAGCTGGGGAGGAGACACTGAAGCTTTCTTT. Translated: CASSWGGDTEAFF. The V and J genes are TRBV4-1 and TRBJ1-1, with no clear D. The CDR3 runs 13 residues. V was cut by 5 bases and J by 3 bases, with 10 bases left in between. Germline CDR1 and CDR2: MGHRA and YSYEKL.

This sequence joins TRBV29-1 and TRBJ2-3; D is ambiguous. From germline, CDR1 is SQVTM and CDR2 ANQGSEA. The CDR3 contains 11 residues. V was shortened by 7 bases and J by 0 bases, with 5 bases between the two germline ends. Written as DNA, the CDR3 is TGCAGCGCGAGGAGCACAGATACGCAGTATTTT. This sequence encodes CSARSTDTQYF.

The genes are TRBV6-1 and TRBJ2-7, with 7 bases aligning to TRBD1. The CDR3 has 14 residues. Germline assignment: CDR1 MNHNS and CDR2 SASEGT. The V segment lost 2 bases and the J segment 0 bases; nucleotides outside the gene matches: 1. The CDR3, as DNA: TGTGCCAGCAGTGAATGGGACAGCTCCTACGAGCAGTACTTC. This codes for CASSEWDSSYEQYF.

The V and J genes are TRBV6-1 and TRBJ2-2; weak D call: TRBD2 (5 bases). The V end was cut by 2 bases, the J end by 0 bases, with 13 bases between. The germline V gene has CDR1 MNHNS and CDR2 SASEGT. This CDR3 region has 17 residues. CDR3 loop: CASSEYRGTTNTGELFF. The CDR3 nucleotides read TGTGCCAGCAGTGAATATCGGGGAACAACGAACACCGGGGAGCTGTTTTTT.

Concerning this clone itself: At one boundary the junction diverges from the germline segment, which might be a read error. This sequence joins TRBV7-7 and TRBJ2-2; D unclear. CDR1 and CDR2 from the germline V gene are SSHAT and FNYEAQ (reference sequence). The CDR3 has 16 residues. CDR3: CASSLRLGSHTGELFF. In DNA form, the CDR3 reads TGTGCTAGCAGCTTAAGGTTGGGCAGCCACACCGGGGAGCTGTTTTTT.

This chain uses TRBV5-1 with TRBJ2-3, with D possibly TRBD1 on 6 matching bases. The CDR3 covers 15 residues. Germline V gene sequence: CDR1 SGHRS, CDR2 YFSETQ. V lost 0 bases and J 0 bases, leaving 8 bases between the germline ends. DNA for the CDR3: TGCGCCAGCAGCTTGGGGACAGCTAGCACAGATACGCAGTATTTT. It is translated as CASSLGTASTDTQYF.

The CDR3: CASSPSGNRDYEQYF. The CDR3 DNA reads TGTGCCAGCAGCCCTAGCGGGAATCGGGACTACGAGCAGTACTTC. The chain uses TRBV13 and TRBJ2-7, with 9 positions matching TRBD2. V gave up 5 bases and J gave up 3 bases; unmatched junction bases: 8. This CDR3 spans 15 amino acids. Germline CDR1 reads PRHDT; CDR2 reads FYEKMQ (reference sequence).

There are a few counts of this clone. V and J are TRBV5-8 and TRBJ2-7; perhaps TRBD1 as D (7 bases). The germline V gene encodes CDR1 SGHTS and CDR2 YDEGEE. V was pared by 2 bases and J by 6 bases, with 15 bases between. This CDR3 has 14 amino acids. The CDR3 is CASSFAGGSVEQYF. The CDR3 nucleotides read TGTGCCAGCAGCTTTGCAGGGGGGTCGGTCGAGCAGTACTTC.

V is TRBV7-8 and J is TRBJ2-7; no clear D gene. V dropped 5 bases and J dropped 0 bases, with 2 bases sitting between them. The CDR3 sequence is 11 residues long. The germline CDR1 and CDR2 sequences are SGHVS and FQNEAQ. The CDR3 DNA sequence: TGTGCCAGCAGCCTCTCCTACGAGCAGTACTTC. This sequence encodes CASSLSYEQYF.

The V and J genes are TRBV30 and TRBJ2-7; the match to TRBD2 covers 8 bases. With V trimmed by 5 bases and J by 2 bases, 5 bases remained unmatched. Germline CDR1 and CDR2: GTSNPN and SVGIG (reference sequence). The CDR3 has 13 residues. DNA for the CDR3: TGTGCCTGGTTCGACGGGGGGGCCTACGAGCAGTACTTC. Its translation: CAWFDGGAYEQYF. Drawing the rest from reference TRBV30 and TRBJ2-7, the complete variable domain is SQTIHQWPATLVQPVGSPLSLECTVEGTSNPNLYWYRQAAGRGLQLLFYSVGIGQISSEVPQNLSASRPQDRQFILSSKKLLLSDSGFYLCAWFDGGAYEQYFGPGTRLTVT.

The chain uses TRBV5-1 and TRBJ2-1, with 8 positions matching TRBD2. The CDR3 loop spans 16 amino acids. Germline assignment: CDR1 SGHRS and CDR2 YFSETQ. With 2 bases clipped from V and 8 bases from J, the junction kept 12 bases outside the gene matches. The CDR3 is CASSLLTSVKWDEQFF. DNA of the CDR3: TGCGCCAGCAGCTTACTGACTAGCGTAAAATGGGATGAGCAGTTCTTC.

The V call is TRBV15, the J call TRBJ2-5, with 8 bases aligning to TRBD2. The J call may be incorrect, as the DNA end agrees better with TRBJ2-7. The CDR3 is made up of 13 amino acids. Per germline, CDR1 LNHNV and CDR2 YYDKDF (reference sequence). CDR3 sequence reads: CATSPGTRNEQYF. For the CDR3, the DNA is TGTGCCACCAGCCCCGGGACTAGGAACGAGCAGTACTTC.

This clone has a handful of counts. The V call is TRBV7-9, the J call TRBJ1-1, with a weak D call TRBD1 (5 bases). V was cut by 1 base and J by 4 bases, with 10 bases left in between. The germline V gene encodes CDR1 SEHNR and CDR2 FQNEAQ (reference sequence). The CDR3 extends over 14 amino acids. CDR3 amino acids: CASSLGGVGTEAFF. DNA of the CDR3: TGTGCCAGCAGCTTAGGGGGCGTAGGCACTGAAGCTTTCTTT.

The rearrangement uses TRBV18 and TRBJ1-1; TRBD1 aligns across 10 bases. The CDR3 is 16 residues long. The trim removed 6 bases at V and 0 bases at J, leaving 7 bases unmatched. Germline V lookup: CDR1 KGHSH, CDR2 LQKENI. In DNA, the CDR3 is TGTGCCAGCTCCTTCGGACAGGGGGAGTTGAACACTGAAGCTTTCTTT. Its protein product is CASSFGQGELNTEAFF.

This chain joins TRBV9 and TRBJ2-1, with no clear D. Looked up from germline, CDR1 is SGDLS and CDR2 is YYNGEE. V dropped 4 bases and J dropped 5 bases, with 7 bases sitting between them. CDR3 length: 12 amino acids. CDR3 protein: CASSPQDNEQFF. The CDR3 DNA is TGTGCCAGCAGCCCGCAGGACAATGAGCAGTTCTTC.

This chain links TRBV11-2 with TRBJ2-7; TRBD2 aligns across 9 bases. Germline V gene sequence: CDR1 SGHAT, CDR2 FQNNGV. The CDR3 runs 15 residues. J was trimmed by 7 bases and V by 5 bases; bases with no gene match: 12. CDR3: CASSLRTSAEGEQYF. The CDR3 DNA sequence: TGTGCCAGCAGCCTCAGGACTAGCGCCGAGGGGGAGCAGTACTTC.

The CDR3 DNA is TGTGCCAGCAGCGCAACAGGGCCGGGGGGAGGGGAAAAACTGTTTTTT. It specifies CASSATGPGGGEKLFF. The chain joins TRBV5-6 to TRBJ1-4, with TRBD1 as a possible D gene (6 bases). CDR1 SGHDT and CDR2 YYEEEE come from the germline V gene. The CDR3 spans 16 residues. V lost 4 bases and J 8 bases, leaving 21 bases between the germline ends.

J is TRBJ2-7 and V is TRBV6-1, with D perhaps matching TRBD2 (7 bases). The CDR3 runs 15 residues. CDR1 and CDR2 from the germline V gene are MNHNS and SASEGT. V lost 3 bases, J lost 4 bases, and 16 bases lay in between. For the CDR3, the DNA is TGTGCCAGCAGTGATGGGGGGGCTAAGCTTTACGAGCAGTACTTC. This codes for CASSDGGAKLYEQYF.